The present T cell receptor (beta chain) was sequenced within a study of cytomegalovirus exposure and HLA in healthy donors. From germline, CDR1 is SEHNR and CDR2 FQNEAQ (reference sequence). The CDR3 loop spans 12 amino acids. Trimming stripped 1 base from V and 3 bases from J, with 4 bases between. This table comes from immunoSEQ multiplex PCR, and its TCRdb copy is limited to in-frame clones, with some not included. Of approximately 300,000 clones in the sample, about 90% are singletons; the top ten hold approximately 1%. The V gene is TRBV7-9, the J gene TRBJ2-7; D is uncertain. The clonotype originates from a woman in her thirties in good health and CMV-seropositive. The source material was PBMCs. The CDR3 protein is CASSLVGYEQYF. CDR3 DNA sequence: TGTGCCAGCAGCTTAGTTGGCTACGAGCAGTACTTC.